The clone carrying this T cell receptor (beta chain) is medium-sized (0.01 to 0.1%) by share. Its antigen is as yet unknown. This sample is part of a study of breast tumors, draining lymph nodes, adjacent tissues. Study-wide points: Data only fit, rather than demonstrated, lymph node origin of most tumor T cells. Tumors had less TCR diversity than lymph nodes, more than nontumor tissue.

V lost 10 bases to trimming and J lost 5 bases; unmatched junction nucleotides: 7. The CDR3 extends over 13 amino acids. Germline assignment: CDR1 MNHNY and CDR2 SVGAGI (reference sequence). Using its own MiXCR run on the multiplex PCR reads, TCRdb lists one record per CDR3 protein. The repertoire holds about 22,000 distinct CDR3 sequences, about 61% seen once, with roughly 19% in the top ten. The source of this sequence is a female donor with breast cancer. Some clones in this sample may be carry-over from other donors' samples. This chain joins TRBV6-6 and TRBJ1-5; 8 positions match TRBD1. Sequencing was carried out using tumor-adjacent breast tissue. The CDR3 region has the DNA TGTGCCACGCGGGGACAGGTTCATCAGCCCCAGCATTTT. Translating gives CATRGQVHQPQHF.